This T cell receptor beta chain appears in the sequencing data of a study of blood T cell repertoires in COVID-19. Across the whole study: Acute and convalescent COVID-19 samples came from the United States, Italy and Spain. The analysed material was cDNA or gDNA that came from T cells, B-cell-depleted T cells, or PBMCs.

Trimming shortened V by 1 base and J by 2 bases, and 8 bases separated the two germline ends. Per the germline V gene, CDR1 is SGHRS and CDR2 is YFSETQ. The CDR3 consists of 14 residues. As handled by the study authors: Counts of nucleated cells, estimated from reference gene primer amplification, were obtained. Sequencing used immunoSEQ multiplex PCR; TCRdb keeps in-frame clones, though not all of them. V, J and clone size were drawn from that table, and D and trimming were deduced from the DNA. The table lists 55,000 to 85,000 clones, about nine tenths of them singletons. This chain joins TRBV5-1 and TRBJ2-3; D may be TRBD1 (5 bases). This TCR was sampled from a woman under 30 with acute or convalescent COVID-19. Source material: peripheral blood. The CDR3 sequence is CASSLQGDTDTQYF. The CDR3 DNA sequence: TGCGCCAGCAGCTTGCAAGGGGACACAGATACGCAGTATTTT.